The 22 T cell receptor beta chains below all came from one sample that was sequenced in a study of response to subunit inactivated influenza vaccine. TCRdb re-called the RT-PCR reads through MiXCR, storing one row per CDR3 protein. The sample has 800,000 to 1,000,000 distinct CDR3 sequences, around 21% seen once. The material sequenced was PBMCs from blood, taken about 5 days after vaccination. The receptors shown here come from a man between 50 and 59 years old who received an inactivated influenza vaccine.

This clonotype has at least ten counts. CDR3 residues: CASSPTGSSGANVLTF. CDR3 sequence (DNA): TGTGCCAGCAGCCCGACAGGGAGCTCTGGGGCCAACGTCCTGACTTTC. This chain links TRBV7-2 with TRBJ2-6, with 7 bases that match TRBD1. The CDR3 contains 16 residues. J gave up 0 bases and V 5 bases, and 4 bases lay outside the gene matches. The V gene's germline CDR1 is SGHTA and CDR2 FQGNSA.

This chain joins TRBV4-3 and TRBJ1-1, with 7 nucleotides matching TRBD1. Germline V gene data show CDR1 as LGHNA and CDR2 as YSLEER. The CDR3 sequence is 15 residues long. V trimming: 0 bases; J trimming: 0 bases; junction bases outside the gene matches: 1. CDR3 nucleotide sequence: TGCGCCAGCAGCCAAGAGACAGGGCTGAACACTGAAGCTTTCTTT. Protein product: CASSQETGLNTEAFF.

The table lists this clonotype with a few counts. The rearrangement uses TRBV11-2 and TRBJ2-1; D unresolved. Trimming pared 2 bases from V and 4 bases from J, leaving 6 bases between. CDR1 is SGHAT and CDR2 is FQNNGV in the germline V gene. This CDR3 has 13 amino acids. For the CDR3, the DNA is TGTGCCAGCAGCTTATATGGATACAATGAGCAGTTCTTC. Protein sequence: CASSLYGYNEQFF.

This clonotype has a handful of counts. A much more abundant neighbour one base away suggests this may be a read error. The V gene is TRBV5-1, the J gene TRBJ2-7; TRBD1 aligns across 8 bases. The CDR3 runs 13 residues. In germline, CDR1 is SGHRS, CDR2 YFSETQ. In nucleotides, the CDR3 is TGCGCCAGCAGGTTGGGACAGGCCTACGAGCAGTACTTC. Protein product: CASRLGQAYEQYF.

This clonotype was found a few times. V usage is TRBV5-1 and J usage is TRBJ2-5; tentatively, D is TRBD1 or TRBD2 (5 bases each). CDR3 length equals 17 residues. Looked up from germline, CDR1 is SGHRS and CDR2 is YFSETQ. Trimming shortened V by 0 bases and J by 1 base, and 16 bases separated the two germline ends. The CDR3 here is CASSLGGRSQGQETQYF. The CDR3 DNA is TGCGCCAGCAGCTTGGGGGGGAGATCCCAGGGCCAAGAGACCCAGTACTTC.

Only a few counts were recorded for this clonotype. This rearrangement joins TRBV15 to TRBJ2-7; D might be TRBD1 (6 bases). The CDR3 is made up of 14 amino acids. V gave up 0 bases and J gave up 3 bases, with 9 bases separating them. The germline gives CDR1 LNHNV, CDR2 YYDKDF (reference sequence). This CDR3 is CATSRDLQGYEQYF. The CDR3 bases are TGTGCCACCAGCAGAGATCTACAGGGCTACGAGCAGTACTTC.

This clonotype was recorded at least ten times. For the CDR3, the DNA is TGTGCCAGCAGTTACGGACAGTCGGCGCAGTTCTTC. It yields the protein CASSYGQSAQFF. The chain is built from TRBV12-3 or TRBV12-4 and TRBJ2-1; maybe TRBD1 (6 bases). V was shortened by 4 bases and J by 12 bases, with 13 bases between the two germline ends. CDR3 size: 12 residues.

V gene TRBV20-1 combines with J gene TRBJ2-5; no definite D call. V was shortened by 2 bases and J by 5 bases, with 12 bases between the two germline ends. CDR3 length: 13 amino acids. CDR1 and CDR2 from the germline V gene are DFQATT and SNEGSKA (reference sequence). CDR3 nucleotides: TGCAGTGCTAGATATGCTAGTGACGAGACCCAGTACTTC. Translating it yields CSARYASDETQYF.

This clonotype was picked up a small number of times. The chain combines TRBV5-5 with TRBJ2-6; D unresolved. Germline V gene lookup returns CDR1 SGHKS and CDR2 YYEKEE (reference sequence). V was cut by 1 base and J by 4 bases, with 6 bases left in between. There are 14 residues in the CDR3. The CDR3 DNA is TGTGCCAGCAGCTTGATTGCAGGGGCCAACGTCCTGACTTTC. Its translation is CASSLIAGANVLTF.

V gene TRBV20-1 combines with J gene TRBJ2-7; unclear D gene. Trimming removed 6 bases at V and 0 bases at J, with 9 bases between. Germline V gene data show CDR1 as DFQATT and CDR2 as SNEGSKA (reference sequence). The CDR3 has 12 residues. Here the CDR3 DNA reads TGCAGTGCCCCGGACGTCTCCTACGAGCAGTACTTC. Residues: CSAPDVSYEQYF.

This clonotype came up many times. This sequence joins TRBV7-2 and TRBJ2-7; the D is unclear. The V end was cut by 5 bases, the J end by 3 bases, with 14 bases between. Germline V lookup: CDR1 SGHTA, CDR2 FQGNSA. The CDR3 loop spans 14 amino acids. CDR3 residues: CASSQAFGFYEQYF. The CDR3, as DNA: TGTGCCAGCAGCCAGGCCTTTGGTTTCTACGAGCAGTACTTC.

The V call is TRBV15, the J call TRBJ2-1; no clear D gene. The CDR3 runs 14 residues. Germline V gene sequence: CDR1 LNHNV, CDR2 YYDKDF (reference sequence). V lost 0 bases, J lost 4 bases, and 7 bases lay in between. The CDR3 DNA reads as TGTGCCACCAGCAGAGATCTTGGTTACAATGAGCAGTTCTTC. Translation gives CATSRDLGYNEQFF.

This clonotype has more than one count but fewer than ten. The J gene is TRBJ2-2, the V gene TRBV9, with TRBD1 as a possible D gene (6 bases). CDR1 SGDLS and CDR2 YYNGEE come from the germline V gene. The CDR3 totals 12 residues. V was pared by 1 base and J by 13 bases, with 11 bases between. The CDR3 DNA is TGTGCCAGCAGCGTATCACAGGGACGGCTGTTTTTT. Its translation is CASSVSQGRLFF.

This clonotype has ten or more counts. The chain has TRBV7-2 and TRBJ2-7, with 7 bases fitting TRBD1. From germline, CDR1 is SGHTA and CDR2 FQGNSA. With V trimmed by 3 bases and J by 2 bases, 4 bases remained unmatched. The CDR3 totals 14 residues. The CDR3 bases are TGTGCCAGCAGCTTGGCGACAGGGACCTACGAGCAGTACTTC. Encoded protein: CASSLATGTYEQYF.

As DNA, the CDR3 is TGTGCCAGCAACGAACAAGTCACCGGGGAGCTGTTTTTT. Translated, it gives CASNEQVTGELFF. The chain uses TRBV7-2 and TRBJ2-2; no reliable D call. Trimming removed 7 bases at V and 4 bases at J, with 10 bases between. The CDR3 consists of 13 residues. Germline V gene sequence: CDR1 SGHTA, CDR2 FQGNSA.

This clonotype was seen at least ten times. V is TRBV20-1 and J is TRBJ2-3; 11 bases align to TRBD2. J was trimmed by 7 bases and V by 0 bases; bases with no gene match: 9. This CDR3 contains 16 residues. The germline V gene encodes CDR1 DFQATT and CDR2 SNEGSKA (reference sequence). The CDR3 region is CSARDLLAGGPHTQYF. In nucleotides, the CDR3 is TGCAGTGCTAGAGATCTCTTAGCGGGGGGGCCTCATACGCAGTATTTT.

This clonotype was seen many times. The chain employs TRBV12-3 or TRBV12-4 and TRBJ1-5; D gene uncertain. There are 12 residues in the CDR3. V was cut by 7 bases and J by 8 bases, with 12 bases left in between. CDR3 nucleotides: TGTGCCAGCACACGGGCCGGGGAGCCCCAGCATTTT. It codes for CASTRAGEPQHF.

This clonotype was observed a handful of times. V and J are TRBV4-2 and TRBJ2-5; 10 nucleotides match TRBD2. CDR1 is LGHNA and CDR2 is YNFKEQ in the germline V gene. The CDR3 is 16 amino acids. Losses at the gene ends were 0 bases for V and 2 bases for J; bases not matched to a gene: 3. The CDR3 nucleotides are TGTGCCAGCAGCCAAGACCCTAGCGGGGGTCAAGAGACCCAGTACTTC. Protein: CASSQDPSGGQETQYF.

This clonotype was counted only a few times. The chain is built from TRBV4-3 and TRBJ2-1; 8 positions agree with TRBD1. CDR3 size: 14 residues. The J segment lost 8 bases and the V segment lost 1 base, leaving 4 bases of the junction unmatched. Germline V lookup: CDR1 LGHNA, CDR2 YSLEER. The CDR3 DNA is TGCGCCAGCAGCCAAGTATCAGGGGGCGATGAGCAGTTCTTC. Translation gives CASSQVSGGDEQFF.

This clonotype was counted a few times. This chain uses TRBV29-1 with TRBJ1-2; TRBD1 aligns across 9 bases. The CDR3 has 13 residues. With V trimmed by 7 bases and J by 5 bases, 8 bases remained unmatched. Germline V CDR1 and CDR2: SQVTM, ANQGSEA. The CDR3 coding sequence is TGCAGCGCTCAGGACAGGGGAGATTATGGCTACACCTTC. This sequence encodes CSAQDRGDYGYTF.

The chain joins TRBV10-3 to TRBJ1-6; 8 positions match TRBD1. With V trimmed by 5 bases and J by 6 bases, 9 bases remained unmatched. CDR1 is ENHRY and CDR2 is SYGVKD in the germline V gene. This CDR3 is 16 amino acids long. The CDR3 loop is CAISLGAGGVNSPLHF. The CDR3 nucleotides read TGTGCCATCAGTCTAGGTGCAGGGGGCGTTAATTCACCCCTCCACTTT.

This clonotype appeared a few times. This chain links TRBV12-3 or TRBV12-4 with TRBJ2-2; no clear D. The CDR3 runs to 13 residues. V was cut by 2 bases and J by 4 bases, with 5 bases left in between. CDR3 in DNA: TGTGCCAGCAGTTTACAGTTCACCGGGGAGCTGTTTTTT. Residues: CASSLQFTGELFF.